These T cell receptor beta chains were read from a single sample in a study of T cell repertoires in cytomegalovirus infection. MiXCR was run by TCRdb on the reads, yielding one entry per CDR3 protein. The sample holds 100,000 to 120,000 distinct CDR3 sequences, roughly 30% seen once. Their recognized antigens are unknown. This sample comprised CD8+ T cells from cultured PBMCs, obtained from culture after CMV antigen stimulation. The receptor source for this set is a human donor in good health (CMV status not recorded). Some clones in this sample may be carry-over from other donors' samples. The CDR3 runs from the conserved cysteine through the conserved F or W. Each record gives: J gene, V gene, clone size, D gene, CDR3 protein, CDR3 DNA. D genes are given only for firm matches. Clone size is not always given. Where it is, it says once, few, many or a class for expanded clones.

TRBJ1-3 | TRBV3-1 | few | NA | CASSLRTVPGNTIYF | TGTGCCAGCAGCCTCCGGACAGTGCCTGGAAACACCATATATTTT
TRBJ1-1 | TRBV4-1 | NA | NA | CASSPHQDSVNTEAFF | TGCGCCAGCAGCCCTCACCAGGACAGCGTGAACACTGAAGCTTTCTTT
TRBJ2-3 | TRBV7-6 | many | TRBD1 | CASSSGQASTDTQYF | TGTGCCAGCAGCTCGGGACAGGCTAGCACAGATACGCAGTATTTT
TRBJ2-7 | TRBV20-1 | NA | NA | CSARSFSSGEQYF | TGCAGTGCTAGATCTTTTTCTTCTGGGGAGCAGTACTTC
TRBJ1-2 | TRBV7-3 | many | NA | CASSSNPGDDGYTF | TGTGCCAGCAGCTCCAATCCCGGGGATGACGGCTACACCTTC
TRBJ1-6 | TRBV27 | NA | NA | CASSTRGERYSPLHF | TGTGCCAGCAGTACGAGGGGGGAACGGTATTCACCCCTCCACTTT
TRBJ2-7 | TRBV7-6 | few | TRBD1 | CASSPHSTGSSYEQYF | TGTGCCAGCAGCCCCCATTCGACAGGGTCATCCTACGAGCAGTACTTC
TRBJ2-7 | TRBV28 | few | TRBD1 | CASSLRLGQGVSYEQYF | TGTGCCAGCAGTTTAAGGTTGGGACAGGGTGTTTCCTACGAGCAGTACTTC
TRBJ2-2 | TRBV2 | NA | NA | CASSPRTPRTGELFF | TGTGCCAGCAGTCCCAGGACACCCCGTACCGGGGAGCTGTTTTTT
TRBJ1-2 | TRBV6-2/TRBV6-3 | NA | NA | CASSPGTPPLDGYTF | TGTGCCAGCAGCCCCGGGACCCCGCCGCTTGATGGCTACACCTTC
TRBJ2-7 | TRBV6-2/TRBV6-3 | few | NA | CASSLGRVNEQYF | TGTGCCAGCAGTTTGGGCAGGGTGAACGAGCAGTACTTC
TRBJ2-1 | TRBV7-8 | NA | TRBD2 | CASSLDFSGGDYNEQFF | TGTGCCAGCAGCCTAGACTTTAGCGGGGGGGACTACAATGAGCAGTTCTTC